This T cell receptor (beta chain) was observed in a study of blood T cell repertoires in COVID-19. This CDR3 is built from 18 residues. With 7 bases clipped from V and 6 bases from J, the junction kept 18 bases outside the gene matches. The germline V gene has CDR1 MNHEY and CDR2 SMNVEV (reference sequence). Sequencing used immunoSEQ multiplex PCR; TCRdb keeps in-frame clones, though not all of them. The table has some 100,000 clones, around 78% seen once. The chain employs TRBV27 and TRBJ2-7; 13 nucleotides agree with TRBD2. Sequencing used peripheral blood. The clonotype comes from an older woman with acute or convalescent COVID-19. The CDR3 sequence: CASKPPGTSGKGPFEQYF. DNA of the CDR3: TGTGCCAGCAAACCTCCCGGGACTAGCGGGAAAGGGCCTTTCGAGCAGTACTTC.